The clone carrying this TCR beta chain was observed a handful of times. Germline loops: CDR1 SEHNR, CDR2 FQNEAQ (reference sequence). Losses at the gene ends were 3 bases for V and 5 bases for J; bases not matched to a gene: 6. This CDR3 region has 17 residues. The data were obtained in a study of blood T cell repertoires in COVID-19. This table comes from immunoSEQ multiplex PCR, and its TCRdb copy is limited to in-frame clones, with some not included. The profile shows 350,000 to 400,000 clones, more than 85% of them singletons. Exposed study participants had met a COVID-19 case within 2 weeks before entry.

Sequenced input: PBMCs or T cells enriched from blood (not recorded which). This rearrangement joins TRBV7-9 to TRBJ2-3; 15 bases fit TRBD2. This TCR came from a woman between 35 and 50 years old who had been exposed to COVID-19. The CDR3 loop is CASSFFGTSGGLDTQYF. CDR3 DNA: TGTGCCAGCAGCTTTTTTGGGACTAGCGGGGGGCTAGATACGCAGTATTTT.